The sequence of this TCR beta chain was determined in a study of T cell changes during pregnancy in multiple sclerosis. This CDR3 region has 12 residues. V dropped 5 bases and J dropped 4 bases, with 8 bases sitting between them. Per the germline V gene, CDR1 is LNHDA and CDR2 is SQIVND (reference sequence). Sequenced by immunoSEQ multiplex PCR; TCRdb stores in-frame clones only, minus some. In the table there are about 100,000 clones, 92% of which are singletons. The sequence came from a female donor with multiple sclerosis, enrolled in a pregnancy study. The chain uses TRBV19 and TRBJ1-1; D possibly corresponds to TRBD1 (5 bases). The source was peripheral blood, collected in the first trimester of pregnancy. In DNA form, the CDR3 reads TGTGCCAGTAGTCGGGGGTTCACTGAAGCTTTCTTT. It is translated as CASSRGFTEAFF.